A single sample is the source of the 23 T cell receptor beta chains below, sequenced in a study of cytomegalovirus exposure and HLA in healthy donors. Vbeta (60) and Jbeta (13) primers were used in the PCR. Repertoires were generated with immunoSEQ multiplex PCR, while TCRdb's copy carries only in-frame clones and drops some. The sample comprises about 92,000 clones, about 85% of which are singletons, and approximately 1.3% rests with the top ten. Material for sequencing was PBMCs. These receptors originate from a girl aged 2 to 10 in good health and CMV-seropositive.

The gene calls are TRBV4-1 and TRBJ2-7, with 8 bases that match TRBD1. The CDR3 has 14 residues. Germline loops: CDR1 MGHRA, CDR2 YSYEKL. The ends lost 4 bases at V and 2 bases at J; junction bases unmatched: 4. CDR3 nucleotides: TGCGCCAGCAGCCTCGGGACAGGTACCTACGAGCAGTACTTC. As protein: CASSLGTGTYEQYF.

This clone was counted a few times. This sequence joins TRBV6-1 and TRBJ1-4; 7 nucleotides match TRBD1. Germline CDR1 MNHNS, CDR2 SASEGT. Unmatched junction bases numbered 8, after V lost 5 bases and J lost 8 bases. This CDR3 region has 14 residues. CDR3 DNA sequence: TGTGCCAGCAGTAGGACAGGCCTAGCGGAAAAACTGTTTTTT. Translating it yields CASSRTGLAEKLFF.

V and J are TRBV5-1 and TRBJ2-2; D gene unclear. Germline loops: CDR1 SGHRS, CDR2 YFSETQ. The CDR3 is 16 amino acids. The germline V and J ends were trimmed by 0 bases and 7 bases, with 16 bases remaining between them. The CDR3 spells CASSLAFVAQSGELFF. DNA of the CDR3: TGCGCCAGCAGCTTGGCCTTTGTAGCCCAGAGCGGGGAGCTGTTTTTT.

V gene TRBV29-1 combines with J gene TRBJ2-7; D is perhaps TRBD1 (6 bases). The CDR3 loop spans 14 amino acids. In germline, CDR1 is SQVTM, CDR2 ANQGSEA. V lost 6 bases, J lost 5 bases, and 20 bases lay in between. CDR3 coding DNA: TGCAGCGTAAACCCCGGCAGGGGTGGACACGAGCAGTACTTC. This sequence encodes CSVNPGRGGHEQYF.

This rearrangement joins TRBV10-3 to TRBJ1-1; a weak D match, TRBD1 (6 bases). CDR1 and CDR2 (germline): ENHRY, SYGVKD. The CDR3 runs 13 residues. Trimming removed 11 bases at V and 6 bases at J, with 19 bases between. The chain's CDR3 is CAHQWDSGAEAFF. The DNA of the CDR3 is TGTGCCCATCAATGGGATTCAGGGGCTGAAGCTTTCTTT.

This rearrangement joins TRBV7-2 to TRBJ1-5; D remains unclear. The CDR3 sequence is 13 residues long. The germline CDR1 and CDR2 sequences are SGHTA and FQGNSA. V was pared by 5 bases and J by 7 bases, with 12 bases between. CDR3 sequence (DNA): TGTGCCAGCAGCCTACTATACTCACAGCCCCAGCATTTT. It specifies CASSLLYSQPQHF.

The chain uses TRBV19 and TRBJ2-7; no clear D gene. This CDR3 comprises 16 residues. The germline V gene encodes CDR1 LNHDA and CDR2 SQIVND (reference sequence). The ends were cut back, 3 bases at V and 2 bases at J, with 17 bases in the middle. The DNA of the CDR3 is TGTGCCAGTAGTATGAACGCTCGAGTAACGACCTACGAGCAGTACTTC. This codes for CASSMNARVTTYEQYF. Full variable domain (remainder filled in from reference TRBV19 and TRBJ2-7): DGGITQSPKYLFRKEGQNVTLSCEQNLNHDAMYWYRQDPGQGLRLIYYSQIVNDFQKGDIAEGYSVSREKKESFPLTVTSAQKNPTAFYLCASSMNARVTTYEQYFGPGTRLTVT.

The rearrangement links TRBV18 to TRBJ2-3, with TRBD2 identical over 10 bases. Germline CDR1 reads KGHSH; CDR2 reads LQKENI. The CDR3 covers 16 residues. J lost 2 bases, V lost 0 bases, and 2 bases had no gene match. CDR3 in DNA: TGTGCCAGCTCACCACCACTAGCGGGGCACACAGATACGCAGTATTTT. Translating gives CASSPPLAGHTDTQYF.

CDR3 in DNA: TGTGCCAGCAGCTTAGAGGGGGGACAGGGGGCAGGCGGGGAGCTGTTTTTT. Its protein product is CASSLEGGQGAGGELFF. This chain connects TRBV7-2 to TRBJ2-2; 12 bases map to TRBD1. The V gene end was trimmed by 1 base and the J gene end by 7 bases; junction bases not matched to a gene: 7. Germline V gene lookup returns CDR1 SGHTA and CDR2 FQGNSA. The CDR3 totals 17 residues.

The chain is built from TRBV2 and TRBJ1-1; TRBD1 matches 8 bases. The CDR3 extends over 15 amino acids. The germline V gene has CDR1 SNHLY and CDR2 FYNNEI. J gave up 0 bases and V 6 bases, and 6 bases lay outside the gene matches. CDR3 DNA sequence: TGTGCCAGCAGGCCCAAGGACAGGGTGAACACTGAAGCTTTCTTT. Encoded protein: CASRPKDRVNTEAFF.

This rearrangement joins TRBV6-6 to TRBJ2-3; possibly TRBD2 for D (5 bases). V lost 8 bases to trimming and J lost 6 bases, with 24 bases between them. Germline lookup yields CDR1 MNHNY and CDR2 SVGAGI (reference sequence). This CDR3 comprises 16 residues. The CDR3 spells CASQPTPLAPVDTQYF. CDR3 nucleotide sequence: TGTGCCAGCCAACCCACACCTCTAGCCCCGGTGGATACGCAGTATTTT.

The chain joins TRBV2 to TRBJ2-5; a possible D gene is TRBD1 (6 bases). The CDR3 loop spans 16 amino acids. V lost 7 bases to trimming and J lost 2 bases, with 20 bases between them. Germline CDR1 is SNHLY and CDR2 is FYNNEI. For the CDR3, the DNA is TGTGCCAGCAAGGATTTAAGCAGGGGAATACAAGAGACCCAGTACTTC. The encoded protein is CASKDLSRGIQETQYF.

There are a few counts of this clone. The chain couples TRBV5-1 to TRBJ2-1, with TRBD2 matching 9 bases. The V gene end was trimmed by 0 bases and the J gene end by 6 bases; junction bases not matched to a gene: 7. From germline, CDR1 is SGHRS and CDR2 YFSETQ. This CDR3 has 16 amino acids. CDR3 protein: CASSLVASGGLNEQFF. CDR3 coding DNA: TGCGCCAGCAGCTTGGTTGCCAGCGGGGGGCTCAATGAGCAGTTCTTC.

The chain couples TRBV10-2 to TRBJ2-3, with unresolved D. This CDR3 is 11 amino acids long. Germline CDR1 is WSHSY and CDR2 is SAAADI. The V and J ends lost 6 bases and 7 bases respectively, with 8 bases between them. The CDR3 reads CASRRDYTQYF. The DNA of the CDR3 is TGCGCCAGCAGAAGAGATTATACGCAGTATTTT.

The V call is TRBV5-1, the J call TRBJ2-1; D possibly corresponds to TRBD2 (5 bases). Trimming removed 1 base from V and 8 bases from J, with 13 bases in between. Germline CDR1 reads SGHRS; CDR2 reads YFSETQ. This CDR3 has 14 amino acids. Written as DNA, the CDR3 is TGCGCCAGCAGCTTGCGGGCTGCGGGCGATGAGCAGTTCTTC. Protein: CASSLRAAGDEQFF.

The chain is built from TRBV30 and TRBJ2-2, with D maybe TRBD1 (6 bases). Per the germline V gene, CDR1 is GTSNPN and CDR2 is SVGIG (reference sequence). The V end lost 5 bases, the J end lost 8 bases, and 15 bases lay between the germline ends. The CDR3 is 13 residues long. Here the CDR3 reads CAWDRSSSGELFF. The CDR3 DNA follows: TGTGCCTGGGACAGGTCGTCGTCTGGGGAGCTGTTTTTT.

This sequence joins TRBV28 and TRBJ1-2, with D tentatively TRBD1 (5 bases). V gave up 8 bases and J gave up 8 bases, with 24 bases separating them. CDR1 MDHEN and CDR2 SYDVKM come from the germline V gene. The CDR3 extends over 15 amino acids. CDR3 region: CASSLKAGGSTGYTF. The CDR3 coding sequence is TGTGCCAGCTCCCTCAAAGCCGGGGGGTCCACGGGCTACACCTTC.

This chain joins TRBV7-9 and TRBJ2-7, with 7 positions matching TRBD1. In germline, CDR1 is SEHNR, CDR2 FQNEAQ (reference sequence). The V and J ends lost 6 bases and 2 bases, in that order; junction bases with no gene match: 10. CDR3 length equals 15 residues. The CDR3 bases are TGTGCCAGCAGACTATTCGGGACAGACGCCTACGAGCAGTACTTC. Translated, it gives CASRLFGTDAYEQYF. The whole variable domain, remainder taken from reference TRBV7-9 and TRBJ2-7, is DTGVSQNPRHKITKRGQNVTFRCDPISEHNRLYWYRQTLGQGPEFLTYFQNEAQLEKSRLLSDRFSAERPKGSFSTLEIQRTEQGDSAMYLCASRLFGTDAYEQYFGPGTRLTVT.

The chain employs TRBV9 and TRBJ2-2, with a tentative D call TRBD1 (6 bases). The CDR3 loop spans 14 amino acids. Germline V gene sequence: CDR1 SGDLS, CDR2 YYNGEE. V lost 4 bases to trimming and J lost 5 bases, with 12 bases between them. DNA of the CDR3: TGTGCCAGCAGCTTAACACAGGGAACCGGGGAGCTGTTTTTT. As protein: CASSLTQGTGELFF.

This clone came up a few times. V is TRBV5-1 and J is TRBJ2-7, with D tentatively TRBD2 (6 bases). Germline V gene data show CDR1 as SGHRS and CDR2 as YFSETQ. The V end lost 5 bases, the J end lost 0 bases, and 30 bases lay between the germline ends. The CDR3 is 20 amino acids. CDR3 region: CASSPLGGRAAGSSSYEQYF. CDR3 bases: TGCGCCAGCAGTCCCCTTGGGGGTAGGGCAGCGGGTTCAAGCTCCTACGAGCAGTACTTC.

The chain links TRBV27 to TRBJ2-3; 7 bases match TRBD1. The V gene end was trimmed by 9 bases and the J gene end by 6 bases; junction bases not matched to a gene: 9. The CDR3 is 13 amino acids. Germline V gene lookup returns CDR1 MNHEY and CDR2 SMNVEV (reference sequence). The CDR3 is CASIGTDRDTQYF. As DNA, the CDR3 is TGTGCCAGTATCGGGACAGACCGGGATACGCAGTATTTT.

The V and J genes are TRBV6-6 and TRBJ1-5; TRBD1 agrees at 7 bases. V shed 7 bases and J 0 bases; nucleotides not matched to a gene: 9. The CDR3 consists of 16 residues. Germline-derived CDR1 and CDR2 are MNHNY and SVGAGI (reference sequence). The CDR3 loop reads CASTKGTDYSNQPQHF. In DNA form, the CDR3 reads TGTGCCAGCACCAAAGGGACAGACTATAGCAATCAGCCCCAGCATTTT.

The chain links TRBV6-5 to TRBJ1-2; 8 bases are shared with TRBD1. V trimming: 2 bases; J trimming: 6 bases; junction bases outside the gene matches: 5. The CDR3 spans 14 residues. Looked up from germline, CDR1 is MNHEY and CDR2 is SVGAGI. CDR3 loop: CASSYQGAWNGYTF. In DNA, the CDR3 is TGTGCCAGCAGTTACCAGGGGGCATGGAATGGCTACACCTTC.